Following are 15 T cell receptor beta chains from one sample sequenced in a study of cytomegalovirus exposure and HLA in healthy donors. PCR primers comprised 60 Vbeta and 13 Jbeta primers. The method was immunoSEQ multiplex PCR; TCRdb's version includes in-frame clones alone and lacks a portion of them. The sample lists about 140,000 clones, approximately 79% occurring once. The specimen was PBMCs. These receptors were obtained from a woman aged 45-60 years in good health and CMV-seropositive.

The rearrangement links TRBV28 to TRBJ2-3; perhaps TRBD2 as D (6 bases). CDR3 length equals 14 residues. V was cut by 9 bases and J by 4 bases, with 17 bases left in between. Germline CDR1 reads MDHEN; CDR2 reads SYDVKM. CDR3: CASPPAGKADTQYF. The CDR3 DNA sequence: TGTGCCAGTCCCCCAGCGGGTAAGGCAGATACGCAGTATTTT.

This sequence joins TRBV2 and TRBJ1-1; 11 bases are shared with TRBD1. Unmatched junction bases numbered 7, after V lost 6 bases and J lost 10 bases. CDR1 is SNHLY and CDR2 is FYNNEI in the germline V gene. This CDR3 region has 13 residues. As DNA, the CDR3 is TGTGCCAGCAGCGTGGACAGGGGGCGCACAGCTTTCTTT. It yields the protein CASSVDRGRTAFF.

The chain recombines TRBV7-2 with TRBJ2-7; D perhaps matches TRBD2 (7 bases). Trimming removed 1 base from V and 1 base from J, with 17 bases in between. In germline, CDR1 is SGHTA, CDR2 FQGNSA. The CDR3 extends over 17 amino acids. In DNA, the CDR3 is TGTGCCAGCAGCTTAGTTTTACGGCGGGGGCCTTCCTACGAGCAGTACTTC. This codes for CASSLVLRRGPSYEQYF.

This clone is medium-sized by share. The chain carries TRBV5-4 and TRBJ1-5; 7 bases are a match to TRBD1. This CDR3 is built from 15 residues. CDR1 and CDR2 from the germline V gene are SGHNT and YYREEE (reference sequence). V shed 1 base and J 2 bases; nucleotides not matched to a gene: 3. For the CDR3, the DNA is TGTGCCAGCAGCTTGTTTGGACAGGGCAATCAGCCCCAGCATTTT. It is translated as CASSLFGQGNQPQHF.

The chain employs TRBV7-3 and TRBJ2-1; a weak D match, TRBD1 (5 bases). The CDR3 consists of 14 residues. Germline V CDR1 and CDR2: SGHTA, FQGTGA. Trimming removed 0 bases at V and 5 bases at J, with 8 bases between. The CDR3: CASSLTGRDNEQFF. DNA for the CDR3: TGTGCCAGCAGCTTAACGGGCAGGGACAATGAGCAGTTCTTC.

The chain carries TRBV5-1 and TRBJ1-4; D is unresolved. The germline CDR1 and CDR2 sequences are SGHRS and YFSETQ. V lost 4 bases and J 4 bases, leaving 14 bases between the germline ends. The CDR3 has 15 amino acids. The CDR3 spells CASSPGGSLNEKLFF. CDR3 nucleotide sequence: TGCGCCAGCAGCCCTGGAGGGAGCCTTAATGAAAAACTGTTTTTT.

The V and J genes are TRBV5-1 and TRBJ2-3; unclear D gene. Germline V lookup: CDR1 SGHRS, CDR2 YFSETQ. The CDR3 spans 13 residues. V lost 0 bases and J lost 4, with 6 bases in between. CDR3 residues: CASSLVPSDTQYF. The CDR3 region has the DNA TGCGCCAGCAGCTTGGTTCCCTCAGATACGCAGTATTTT.

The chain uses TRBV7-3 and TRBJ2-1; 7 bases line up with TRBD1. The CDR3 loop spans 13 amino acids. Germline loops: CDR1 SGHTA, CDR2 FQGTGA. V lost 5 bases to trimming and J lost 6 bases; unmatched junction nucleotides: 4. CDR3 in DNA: TGTGCCAGCAGCCCCTCAGGGGGCAATGAGCAGTTCTTC. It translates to CASSPSGGNEQFF.

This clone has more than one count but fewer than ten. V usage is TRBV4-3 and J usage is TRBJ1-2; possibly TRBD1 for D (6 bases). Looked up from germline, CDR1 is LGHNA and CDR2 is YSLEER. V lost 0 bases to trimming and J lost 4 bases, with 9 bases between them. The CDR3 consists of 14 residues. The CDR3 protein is CASSQDPQGYGYTF. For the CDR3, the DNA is TGCGCCAGCAGCCAAGATCCACAGGGCTATGGCTACACCTTC.

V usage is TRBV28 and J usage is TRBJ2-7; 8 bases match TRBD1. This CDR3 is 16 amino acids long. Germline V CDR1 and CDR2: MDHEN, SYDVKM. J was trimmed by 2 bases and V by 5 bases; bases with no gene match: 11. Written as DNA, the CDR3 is TGTGCCAGCAGTACGCCCAGGACAGGGCAAACCTACGAGCAGTACTTC. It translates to CASSTPRTGQTYEQYF.

For the CDR3, the DNA is TGTGCCAGCAGCTTGTCGGTGGGGGCCCCCTACGAGCAGTACTTC. Residues: CASSLSVGAPYEQYF. This sequence joins TRBV5-4 and TRBJ2-7; a possible D gene is TRBD1 (6 bases). Trimming cost V 1 base and J 2 bases, with 13 bases left between them. The germline gives CDR1 SGHNT, CDR2 YYREEE (reference sequence). CDR3 length equals 15 residues.

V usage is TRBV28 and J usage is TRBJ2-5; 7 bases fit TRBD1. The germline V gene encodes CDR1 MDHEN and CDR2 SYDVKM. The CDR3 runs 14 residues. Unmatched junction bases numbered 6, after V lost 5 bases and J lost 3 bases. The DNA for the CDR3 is TGTGCCAGCAGTAGGGACAGTCGTAAAGAGACCCAGTACTTC. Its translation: CASSRDSRKETQYF.

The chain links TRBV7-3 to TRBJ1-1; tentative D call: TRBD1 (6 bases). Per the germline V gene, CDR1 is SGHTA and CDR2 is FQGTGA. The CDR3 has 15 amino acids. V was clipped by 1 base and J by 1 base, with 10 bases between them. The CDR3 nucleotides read TGTGCCAGCAGCTTAAGTGCAGGGGAGAACACTGAAGCTTTCTTT. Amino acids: CASSLSAGENTEAFF.

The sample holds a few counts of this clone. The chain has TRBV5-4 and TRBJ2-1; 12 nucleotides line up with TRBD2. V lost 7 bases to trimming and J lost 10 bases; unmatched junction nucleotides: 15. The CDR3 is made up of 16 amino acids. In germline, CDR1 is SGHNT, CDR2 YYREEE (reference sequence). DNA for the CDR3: TGTGCCAGCCAGCCGGGCCTAGCGGGGGGGCCTTGGGAGCAGTTCTTC. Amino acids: CASQPGLAGGPWEQFF.

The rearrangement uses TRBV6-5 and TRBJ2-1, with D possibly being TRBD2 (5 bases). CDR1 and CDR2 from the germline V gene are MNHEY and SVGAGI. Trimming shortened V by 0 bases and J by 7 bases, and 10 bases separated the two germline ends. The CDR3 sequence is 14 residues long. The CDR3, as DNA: TGTGCCAGCAGTTACTCGAGGGTTGGGAATGAGCAGTTCTTC. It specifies CASSYSRVGNEQFF.